This T cell receptor beta chain originates from a study of cytomegalovirus exposure and HLA in healthy donors. Primers: 60 Vbeta forward and 13 Jbeta reverse. The assay was immunoSEQ multiplex PCR, and TCRdb's table has in-frame clones only and misses some. The table shows 160,000 or so clones, with approximately 78% occurring only once. Trimming removed 3 bases from V and 3 bases from J, with 14 bases in between. Germline V gene lookup returns CDR1 SGHDT and CDR2 YYEEEE. The CDR3 extends over 15 amino acids. This chain links TRBV5-6 with TRBJ2-3; possible D gene TRBD2, 5 bases. Sequenced input: PBMCs. The origin of this receptor is a human donor in good health. Here the CDR3 reads CASSSLPGRTDTQYF. In nucleotides, the CDR3 is TGTGCCAGCAGCTCCCTACCGGGGAGAACAGATACGCAGTATTTT. The whole variable domain, filled in from reference TRBV5-6 and TRBJ2-3, reads DAGVTQSPTHLIKTRGQQVTLRCSPKSGHDTVSWYQQALGQGPQFIFQYYEEEERQRGNFPDRFSGHQFPNYSSELNVNALLLGDSALYLCASSSLPGRTDTQYFGPGTRLTVL.